This TCR beta chain came from a study of blood T cells in healthy people across ages. Study-level findings and limits: Across samples, TCR beta diversity tracked strongly with naive T cell percentage. The fall in TCR beta diversity per million T cells was roughly linear with age.

They isolated at least 7 million PBMCs from each sample. As to this clonotype: Its antigen is unknown.

The second PCR ran about 7 to 12 cycles with a sample-barcoded 5' primer and J-beta primers. All cDNA molecules were each tagged by a template-switch adaptor with 12 random nucleotides. Each CDR3 protein is one row after TCRdb ran MiXCR on the 5' RACE reads. The data show roughly 860,000 distinct CDR3 sequences, about 62% seen once. The junction had 5 bases not matched to a gene; V was cut back by 1 base and J by 4 bases. This CDR3 is 16 amino acids long. CDR1 and CDR2 (germline): LGHDT, YNNKEL (reference sequence). This clonotype originated in a man younger than 40 in good health. Input material: blood. The V and J genes are TRBV3-1 and TRBJ2-3, with 10 positions matching TRBD2. CDR3 sequence (DNA): TGTGCCAGCAGCCAAGTCGGGACTAGCGATCCAGATACGCAGTATTTT. It codes for CASSQVGTSDPDTQYF.